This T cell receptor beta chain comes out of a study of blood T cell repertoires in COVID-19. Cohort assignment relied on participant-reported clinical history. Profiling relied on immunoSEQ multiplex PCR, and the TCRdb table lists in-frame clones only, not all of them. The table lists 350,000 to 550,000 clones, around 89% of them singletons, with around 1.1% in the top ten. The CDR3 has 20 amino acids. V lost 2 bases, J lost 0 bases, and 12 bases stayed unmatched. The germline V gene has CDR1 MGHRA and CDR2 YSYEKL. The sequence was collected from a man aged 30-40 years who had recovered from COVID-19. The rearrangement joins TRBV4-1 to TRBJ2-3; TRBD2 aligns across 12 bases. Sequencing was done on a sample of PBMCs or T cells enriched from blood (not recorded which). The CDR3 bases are TGCGCCAGCAGCCAAAGCCCCCGGCCTAGCGGGAGGGCTAGCACAGATACGCAGTATTTT. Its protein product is CASSQSPRPSGRASTDTQYF.